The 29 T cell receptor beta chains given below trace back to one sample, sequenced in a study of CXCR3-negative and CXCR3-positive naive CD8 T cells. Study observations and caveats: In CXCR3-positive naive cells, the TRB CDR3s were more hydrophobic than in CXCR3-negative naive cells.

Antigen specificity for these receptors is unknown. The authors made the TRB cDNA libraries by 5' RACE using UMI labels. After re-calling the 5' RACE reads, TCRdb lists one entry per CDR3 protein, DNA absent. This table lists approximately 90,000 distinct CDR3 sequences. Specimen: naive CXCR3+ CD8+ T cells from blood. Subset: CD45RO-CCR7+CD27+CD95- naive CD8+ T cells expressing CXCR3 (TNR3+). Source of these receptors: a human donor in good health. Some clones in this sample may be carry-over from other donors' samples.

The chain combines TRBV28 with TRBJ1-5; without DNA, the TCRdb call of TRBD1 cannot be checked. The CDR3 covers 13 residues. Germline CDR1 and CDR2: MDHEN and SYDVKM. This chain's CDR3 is CASSLQGNQPQHF. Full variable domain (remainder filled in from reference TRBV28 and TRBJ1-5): DVKVTQSSRYLVKRTGEKVFLECVQDMDHENMFWYRQDPGLGLRLIYFSYDVKMKEKGDIPEGYSVSREKKERFSLILESASTNQTSMYLCASSLQGNQPQHFGDGTRLSIL.

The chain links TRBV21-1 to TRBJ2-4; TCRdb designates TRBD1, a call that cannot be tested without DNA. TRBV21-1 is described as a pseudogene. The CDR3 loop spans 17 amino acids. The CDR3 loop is CARSGKTVPRAKNIQYF.

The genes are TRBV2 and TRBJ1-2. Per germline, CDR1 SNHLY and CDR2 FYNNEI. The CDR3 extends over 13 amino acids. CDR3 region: CASSEAALYGYTF.

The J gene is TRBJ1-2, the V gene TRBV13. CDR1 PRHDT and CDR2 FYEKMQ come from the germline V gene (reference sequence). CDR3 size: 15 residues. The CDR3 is CASSSPSGTAYGYTF. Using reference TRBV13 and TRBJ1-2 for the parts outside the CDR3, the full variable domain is AAGVIQSPRHLIKEKRETATLKCYPIPRHDTVYWYQQGPGQDPQFLISFYEKMQSDKGSIPDRFSAQQFSDYHSELNMSSLELGDSALYFCASSSPSGTAYGYTFGSGTRLTVV.

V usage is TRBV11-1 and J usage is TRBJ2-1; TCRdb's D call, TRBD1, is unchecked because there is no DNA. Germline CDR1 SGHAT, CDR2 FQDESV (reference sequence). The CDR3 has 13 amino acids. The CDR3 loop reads CASSPHPGNEQFF.

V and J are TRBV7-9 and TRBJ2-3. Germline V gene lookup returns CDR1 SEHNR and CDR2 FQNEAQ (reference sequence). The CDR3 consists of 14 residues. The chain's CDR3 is CASSLSTGMDTQYF.

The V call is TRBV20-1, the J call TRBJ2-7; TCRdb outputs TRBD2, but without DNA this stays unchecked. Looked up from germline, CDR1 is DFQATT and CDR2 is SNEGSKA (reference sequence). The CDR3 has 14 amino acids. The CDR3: CSASTGTQYYEQYF.

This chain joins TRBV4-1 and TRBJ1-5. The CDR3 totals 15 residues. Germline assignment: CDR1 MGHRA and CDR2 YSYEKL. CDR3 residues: CASSQVDISNQPQHF.

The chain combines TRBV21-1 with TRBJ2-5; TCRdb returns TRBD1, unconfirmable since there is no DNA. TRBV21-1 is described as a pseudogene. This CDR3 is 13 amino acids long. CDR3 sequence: CASGTEKKETQYF.

The CDR3 loop is CASSSHKGTSRPNEQFF. V gene TRBV12-3 or TRBV12-4 combines with J gene TRBJ2-1; the TRBD2 assignment by TCRdb is unverifiable without DNA. The CDR3 has 17 residues.

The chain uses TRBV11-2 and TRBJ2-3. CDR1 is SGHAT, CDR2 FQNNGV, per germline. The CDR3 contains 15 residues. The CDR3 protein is CASSLDFGYTDTQYF.

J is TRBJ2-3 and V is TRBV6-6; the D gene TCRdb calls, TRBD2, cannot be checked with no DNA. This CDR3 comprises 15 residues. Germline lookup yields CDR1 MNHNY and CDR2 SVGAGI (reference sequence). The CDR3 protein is CASSKTGALTDTQYF.

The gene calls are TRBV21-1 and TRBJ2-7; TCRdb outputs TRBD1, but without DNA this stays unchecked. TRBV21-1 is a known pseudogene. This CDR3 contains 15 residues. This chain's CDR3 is CASSKVGQVSYEQYF.

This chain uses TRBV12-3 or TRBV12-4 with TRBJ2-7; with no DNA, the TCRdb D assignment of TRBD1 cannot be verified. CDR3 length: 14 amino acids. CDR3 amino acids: CASSRTASSYEQYF.

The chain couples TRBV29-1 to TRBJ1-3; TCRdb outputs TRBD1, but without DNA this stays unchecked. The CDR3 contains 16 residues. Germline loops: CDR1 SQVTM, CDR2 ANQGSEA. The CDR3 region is CSALGQGRTSGNTIYF.

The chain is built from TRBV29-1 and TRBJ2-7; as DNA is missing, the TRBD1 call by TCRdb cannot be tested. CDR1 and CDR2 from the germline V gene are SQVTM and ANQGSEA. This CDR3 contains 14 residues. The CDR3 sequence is CSVEKPGQAYEQYF.

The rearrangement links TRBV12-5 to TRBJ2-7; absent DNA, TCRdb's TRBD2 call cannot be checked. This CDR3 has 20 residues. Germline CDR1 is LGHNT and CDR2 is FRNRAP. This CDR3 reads CASGLPRKREPRSISYEQYF. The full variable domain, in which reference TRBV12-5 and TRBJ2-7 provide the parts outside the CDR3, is DARVTQTPRHKVTEMGQEVTMRCQPILGHNTVFWYRQTMMQGLELLAYFRNRAPLDDSGMPKDRFSAEMPDATLATLKIQPSEPRDSAVYFCASGLPRKREPRSISYEQYFGPGTRLTVT.

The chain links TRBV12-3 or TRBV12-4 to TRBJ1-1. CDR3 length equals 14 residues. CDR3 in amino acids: CASSLIERNTEAFF.

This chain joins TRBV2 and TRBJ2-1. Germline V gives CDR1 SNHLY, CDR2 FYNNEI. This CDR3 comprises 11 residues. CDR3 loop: CASSPDNEQFF.

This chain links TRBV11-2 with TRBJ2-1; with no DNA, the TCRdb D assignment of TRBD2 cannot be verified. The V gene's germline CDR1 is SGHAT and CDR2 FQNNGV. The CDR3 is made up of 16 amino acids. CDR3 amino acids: CASSPTSVTSYNEQFF. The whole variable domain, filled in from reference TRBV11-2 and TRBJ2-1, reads EAGVAQSPRYKIIEKRQSVAFWCNPISGHATLYWYQQILGQGPKLLIQFQNNGVVDDSQLPKDRFSAERLKGVDSTLKIQPAKLEDSAVYLCASSPTSVTSYNEQFFGPGTRLTVL.

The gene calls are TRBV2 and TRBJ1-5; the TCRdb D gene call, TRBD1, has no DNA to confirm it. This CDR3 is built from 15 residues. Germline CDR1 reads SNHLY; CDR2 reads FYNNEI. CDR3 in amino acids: CASVQGTASNQPQHF.

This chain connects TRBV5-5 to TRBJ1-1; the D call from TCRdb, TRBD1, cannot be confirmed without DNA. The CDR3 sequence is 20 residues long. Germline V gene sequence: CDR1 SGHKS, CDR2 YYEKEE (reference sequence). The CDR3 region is CASSHSPRTGPSERNTEAFF.

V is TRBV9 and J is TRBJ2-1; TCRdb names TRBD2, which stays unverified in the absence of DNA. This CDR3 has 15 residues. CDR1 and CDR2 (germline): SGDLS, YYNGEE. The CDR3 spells CASSVSGRVGNEQFF.

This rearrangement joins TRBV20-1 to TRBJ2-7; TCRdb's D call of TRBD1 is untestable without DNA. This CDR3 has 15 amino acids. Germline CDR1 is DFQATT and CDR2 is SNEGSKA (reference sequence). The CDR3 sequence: CSAGGPGQGAYEQYF.

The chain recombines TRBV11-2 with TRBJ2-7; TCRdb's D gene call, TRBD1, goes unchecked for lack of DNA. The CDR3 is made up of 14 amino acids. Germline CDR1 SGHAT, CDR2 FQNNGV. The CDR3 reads CASSLTGVAYEQYF.

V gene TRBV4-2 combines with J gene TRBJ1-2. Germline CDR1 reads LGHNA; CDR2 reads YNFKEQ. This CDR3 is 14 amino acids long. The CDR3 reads CASSQEEHARGYTF.

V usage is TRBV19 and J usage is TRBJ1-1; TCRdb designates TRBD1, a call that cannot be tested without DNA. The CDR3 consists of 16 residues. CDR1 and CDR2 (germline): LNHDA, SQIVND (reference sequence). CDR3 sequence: CASSTGQGYTDTEAFF. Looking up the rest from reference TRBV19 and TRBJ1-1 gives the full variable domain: DGGITQSPKYLFRKEGQNVTLSCEQNLNHDAMYWYRQDPGQGLRLIYYSQIVNDFQKGDIAEGYSVSREKKESFPLTVTSAQKNPTAFYLCASSTGQGYTDTEAFFGQGTRLTVV.

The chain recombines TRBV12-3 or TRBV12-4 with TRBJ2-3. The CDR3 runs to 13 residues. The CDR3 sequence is CASSSSLGDTQYF.

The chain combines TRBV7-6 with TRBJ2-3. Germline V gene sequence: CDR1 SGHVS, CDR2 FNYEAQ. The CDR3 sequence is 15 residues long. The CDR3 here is CASSSDGPSTDTQYF.